These 13 T cell receptor beta chains were sequenced from one sample in a study of Ad26.COV2.S vaccination and SARS-CoV-2 variants. Clones were sequenced by immunoSEQ multiplex PCR, and TCRdb holds only the in-frame ones, with some missing. The sample contains about 400,000 clones, approximately 83% of which appear only once. As to treatment: approximately 18 received Ad26.COV2.S at low or high dose, single or two shots; about 5 received placebo; per-sample allocation not given. Sample collection was performed on day 63 after the first vaccine or placebo injection. The sequencing used peripheral blood, collected in a trial of Ad26.COV2.S vaccine versus placebo. These TCRs come from a person between 18 and 65 years old who received the Ad26.COV2.S COVID-19 vaccine or a placebo.

The rearrangement joins TRBV5-6 to TRBJ2-7; D call uncertain. The V gene lost 2 bases and the J gene lost 7 bases, with 10 bases spanning the gap. The germline V gene encodes CDR1 SGHDT and CDR2 YYEEEE. This CDR3 comprises 12 residues. The CDR3 here is CASSFLTPEQYF. The CDR3 region has the DNA TGTGCCAGCAGCTTCCTGACCCCTGAGCAGTACTTC.

The V and J genes are TRBV6-5 and TRBJ1-6, with 8 nucleotides matching TRBD1. This CDR3 has 16 amino acids. J was trimmed by 8 bases and V by 3 bases; bases with no gene match: 9. Germline values: CDR1 MNHEY, CDR2 SVGAGI. CDR3 in amino acids: CASSYKGQGADSPLHF. The DNA for the CDR3 is TGTGCCAGCAGTTATAAGGGGCAGGGGGCAGATTCACCCCTCCACTTT.

This clone has a handful of counts. The DNA of the CDR3 is TGTGCCATCAGCCCCCCAGGGAAGAACGGAGCTTTCTTT. Residues: CAISPPGKNGAFF. The chain is built from TRBV10-3 and TRBJ1-1, with D possibly TRBD1 on 5 matching bases. This CDR3 comprises 13 residues. With 6 bases removed from V and 10 bases from J, the gap between germline ends came to 18 bases. In germline, CDR1 is ENHRY, CDR2 SYGVKD.

The V gene is TRBV5-4, the J gene TRBJ2-1; weak D call: TRBD1 (5 bases). Germline assignment: CDR1 SGHNT and CDR2 YYREEE (reference sequence). CDR3 length: 14 residues. Trimming pared 4 bases from V and 7 bases from J, leaving 15 bases between. The CDR3 protein is CASSPFLTVNEQFF. In nucleotides, the CDR3 is TGTGCCAGCAGCCCCTTCTTGACAGTAAATGAGCAGTTCTTC.

This clone was counted a few times. The chain uses TRBV9 and TRBJ2-7; D is undetermined. Germline assignment: CDR1 SGDLS and CDR2 YYNGEE. This CDR3 contains 15 residues. V was pared by 0 bases and J by 4 bases, with 14 bases between. The CDR3, as DNA: TGTGCCAGCAGCGTAGAGGCGGTGGAAGGGTACGAGCAGTACTTC. This translates into CASSVEAVEGYEQYF.

The rearrangement links TRBV4-2 to TRBJ1-3, with D possibly TRBD1 on 6 matching bases. Germline V gene data show CDR1 as LGHNA and CDR2 as YNFKEQ. CDR3 length: 17 residues. Trimming removed 0 bases at V and 2 bases at J, with 14 bases between. The CDR3 region has the DNA TGTGCCAGCAGCCAAGATCCGACGGGGGCGCCTGGAAACACCATATATTTT. Its protein product is CASSQDPTGAPGNTIYF.

The gene calls are TRBV5-1 and TRBJ1-1, with 9 bases aligning to TRBD1. The CDR3 contains 14 residues. V lost 4 bases and J lost 4; bases outside the gene matches: 5. Germline V CDR1 and CDR2: SGHRS, YFSETQ. The CDR3 DNA reads as TGCGCCAGCAGCCCGACGACAGGGGGCACTGAAGCTTTCTTT. This encodes CASSPTTGGTEAFF.

The chain is built from TRBV30 and TRBJ1-5; possibly TRBD1 for D (6 bases). The germline V and J ends were trimmed by 2 bases and 5 bases, with 16 bases remaining between them. In germline, CDR1 is GTSNPN, CDR2 SVGIG (reference sequence). The CDR3 is made up of 15 amino acids. DNA of the CDR3: TGTGCCTGGAGTTACAGGGAGGGAGGCTATCAGCCCCAGCATTTT. Residues: CAWSYREGGYQPQHF.

This clone was recorded once. The CDR3 spells CASSIKPGQYGPQHF. As DNA, the CDR3 is TGTGCCAGTAGTATCAAGCCCGGCCAATATGGGCCCCAGCATTTT. The gene calls are TRBV19 and TRBJ1-5; D unresolved. Trimming stripped 3 bases from V and 9 bases from J, with 18 bases between. Germline lookup yields CDR1 LNHDA and CDR2 SQIVND (reference sequence). The CDR3 is 15 residues long.

This clone was seen many times. V gene TRBV11-2 combines with J gene TRBJ1-6; a possible D gene is TRBD1 (6 bases). Germline V gives CDR1 SGHAT, CDR2 FQNNGV. The CDR3 loop spans 14 amino acids. Trimming removed 5 bases at V and 5 bases at J, with 10 bases between. CDR3 region: CASSGQRNNSPLHF. CDR3 in DNA: TGTGCCAGCAGCGGACAGCGGAATAATTCACCCCTCCACTTT.

V and J are TRBV9 and TRBJ2-7; 8 bases are shared with TRBD1. V was clipped by 0 bases and J by 3 bases; unmatched bases: 5. CDR1 is SGDLS, CDR2 YYNGEE, per germline. The CDR3 runs to 15 residues. CDR3 DNA: TGTGCCAGCAGCGTAGGACAGGGGTCCCACTACGAGCAGTACTTC. Amino acid sequence: CASSVGQGSHYEQYF.

The chain links TRBV11-3 to TRBJ2-1; no reliable D call. The germline V and J ends were trimmed by 3 bases and 4 bases, with 13 bases remaining between them. The CDR3 runs 15 residues. CDR1 is SGHNT and CDR2 is YENEEA in the germline V gene. CDR3 sequence (DNA): TGTGCCAGCAGCTTCGCGGCGGCCTTATACAATGAGCAGTTCTTC. Its protein is CASSFAAALYNEQFF. Looking up the rest from reference TRBV11-3 and TRBJ2-1 gives the full variable domain: EAGVVQSPRYKIIEKKQPVAFWCNPISGHNTLYWYLQNLGQGPELLIRYENEEAVDDSQLPKDRFSAERLKGVDSTLKIQPAELGDSAVYLCASSFAAALYNEQFFGPGTRLTVL.

V and J are TRBV4-2 and TRBJ2-5, with D maybe TRBD2 (6 bases). This CDR3 spans 14 amino acids. The V end was cut by 4 bases, the J end by 3 bases, with 12 bases between. Germline V lookup: CDR1 LGHNA, CDR2 YNFKEQ. CDR3 sequence (DNA): TGTGCCAGCAGCCCAGCGGGCGTCGAAGAGACCCAGTACTTC. The encoded protein is CASSPAGVEETQYF.